This is a list of T cell receptor beta chains from one sample in a study of blood T cell repertoires in COVID-19. Here immunoSEQ multiplex PCR was the method, and the copy in TCRdb shows in-frame clones only, minus some. Of 110,000 or so clones listed, more than 75% are singletons. The sample was peripheral blood. The receptors were gathered from a man aged 35 to 55 with acute or convalescent COVID-19. Both conserved end residues are part of each CDR3. A D gene is named only where the DNA matches it firmly. Clone size, where shown, is once, few, many, or a class for clones that have expanded.

d_call: -; v_call: TRBV3-1/TRBV3-2; clone_size: -; j_call: TRBJ2-3; cdr3_nt: TGTGCCAGCAGCCAATCCTCGAGGGGGGATACGCAGTATTTT; cdr3_aa: CASSQSSRGDTQYF
d_call: -; v_call: TRBV2; clone_size: -; j_call: TRBJ2-2; cdr3_nt: TGTGCCAGCAGTGGGACATCGAACACCGGGGAGCTGTTTTTT; cdr3_aa: CASSGTSNTGELFF
d_call: -; v_call: TRBV29-1; clone_size: -; j_call: TRBJ2-1; cdr3_nt: TGCAGCGCCGTCACCGGGACATCTTACAATGAGCAGTTCTTC; cdr3_aa: CSAVTGTSYNEQFF
d_call: -; v_call: TRBV6-5; clone_size: -; j_call: TRBJ2-5; cdr3_nt: TGTGCCAGCAGCCTGAGCTCCGGACAGCCATCTCCGTACTTC; cdr3_aa: CASSLSSGQPSPYF
d_call: TRBD2; v_call: TRBV9; clone_size: -; j_call: TRBJ2-1; cdr3_nt: TGTGCCAGCAGCGAGGGAGGCGGGGGTTCCTACAATGAGCAGTTCTTC; cdr3_aa: CASSEGGGGSYNEQFF
d_call: -; v_call: TRBV30; clone_size: once; j_call: TRBJ1-2; cdr3_nt: TGTGCCTGGAGTGACGGGACTCTCTATGGCTACACCTTC; cdr3_aa: CAWSDGTLYGYTF
d_call: -; v_call: TRBV2; clone_size: -; j_call: TRBJ2-7; cdr3_nt: TGTGCCAGCAGTGATAACCAGCAAACCAACAGGGTCCGTGAGCAGTACTTC; cdr3_aa: CASSDNQQTNRVREQYF
d_call: TRBD1; v_call: TRBV3-1/TRBV3-2; clone_size: once; j_call: TRBJ1-4; cdr3_nt: TGTGCCAGCAGTCCCGGACAGGGAGGGTTTTTTGCTAATGAAAAACTGTTTTTT; cdr3_aa: CASSPGQGGFFANEKLFF
d_call: -; v_call: TRBV4-1; clone_size: -; j_call: TRBJ2-5; cdr3_nt: TGCGCCAGCAGCCAAGGTCCACTAGCAGTTAGGGAGACCCAGTACTTC; cdr3_aa: CASSQGPLAVRETQYF
d_call: TRBD1; v_call: TRBV2; clone_size: once; j_call: TRBJ1-1; cdr3_nt: TGTGCCAGCAGTGAAGTCGGCAGGGGGCTATCTGAAGCTTTCTTT; cdr3_aa: CASSEVGRGLSEAFF
d_call: TRBD2; v_call: TRBV2; clone_size: medium-sized; j_call: TRBJ2-3; cdr3_nt: TGTGCCAGACAACTAGCGGGGCGACGAGATACGCAGTATTTT; cdr3_aa: CARQLAGRRDTQYF
d_call: -; v_call: TRBV19; clone_size: -; j_call: TRBJ1-1; cdr3_nt: TGTGCCAGTAGTATATTTGGGGTCGGGAGCGGCACTGAAGCTTTCTTT; cdr3_aa: CASSIFGVGSGTEAFF
d_call: -; v_call: TRBV23-1; clone_size: -; j_call: TRBJ1-6; cdr3_nt: TGCGCCAGCAGTCAATCCAGGTCACCCCTCCACTTT; cdr3_aa: CASSQSRSPLHF
d_call: -; v_call: TRBV19; clone_size: -; j_call: TRBJ1-5; cdr3_nt: TGTGCCAGTAGTATAGATCGGCAGGGGCGCAATCAGCCCCAGCATTTT; cdr3_aa: CASSIDRQGRNQPQHF
d_call: -; v_call: TRBV21-1; clone_size: -; j_call: TRBJ2-1; cdr3_nt: TGTGCCAGCAGCAAAGCTCGACAGGTGAATGAGCAGTTCTTC; cdr3_aa: CASSKARQVNEQFF
d_call: -; v_call: TRBV2; clone_size: -; j_call: TRBJ2-5; cdr3_nt: TGTGCCAGCAGCCGAAGGGGGGGCTTGGTCTCGGGGACCCAGTACTTC; cdr3_aa: CASSRRGGLVSGTQYF
d_call: -; v_call: TRBV18; clone_size: -; j_call: TRBJ1-4; cdr3_nt: TGTGCCAGCTCCGGAGCTCAAAATGAAAAACTGTTTTTT; cdr3_aa: CASSGAQNEKLFF
d_call: -; v_call: TRBV7-2; clone_size: few; j_call: TRBJ1-5; cdr3_nt: TGTGCCAGCAGCTTAATCGGCGGCCCAATAGGCAATCAGCCCCAGCATTTT; cdr3_aa: CASSLIGGPIGNQPQHF
d_call: TRBD2; v_call: TRBV27; clone_size: -; j_call: TRBJ2-3; cdr3_nt: TGTGCCAGCAGTTTGCTAGCGGGGGGTTTCACAGATACGCAGTATTTT; cdr3_aa: CASSLLAGGFTDTQYF
d_call: -; v_call: TRBV11-1; clone_size: -; j_call: TRBJ1-2; cdr3_nt: TGTGCCAGCAGCTTATCCAGGGTAAACTATGGCTACACCTTC; cdr3_aa: CASSLSRVNYGYTF
d_call: -; v_call: TRBV12-5; clone_size: -; j_call: TRBJ1-2; cdr3_nt: TGTGCTAGTGGCCCGGTGAGTACCTATGGCTACACCTTC; cdr3_aa: CASGPVSTYGYTF
d_call: -; v_call: TRBV4-1; clone_size: once; j_call: TRBJ2-5; cdr3_nt: TGCGCCAGCAGCCAAGTTACAGGGAAGTCAGAGACCCAGTACTTC; cdr3_aa: CASSQVTGKSETQYF
d_call: -; v_call: TRBV7-2; clone_size: -; j_call: TRBJ1-2; cdr3_nt: TGTGCCAGCAGCTTAGCGCGGACAGTAGCTAACTATGGCTACACCTTC; cdr3_aa: CASSLARTVANYGYTF
d_call: TRBD2; v_call: TRBV29-1; clone_size: -; j_call: TRBJ2-1; cdr3_nt: TGCAGCGTTGAGGGACTAGCGGGGGGATACAATGAGCAGTTCTTC; cdr3_aa: CSVEGLAGGYNEQFF
d_call: TRBD2; v_call: TRBV11-3; clone_size: -; j_call: TRBJ2-1; cdr3_nt: TGTGCCAGCAGCTTGGGGACTACCCGACCGCAGTTCTTC; cdr3_aa: CASSLGTTRPQFF
d_call: -; v_call: TRBV4-3; clone_size: -; j_call: TRBJ1-6; cdr3_nt: TGCGCCAGCAGCCAAGGGGGCCGTGACAGACCTAATTCACCCCTCCACTTT; cdr3_aa: CASSQGGRDRPNSPLHF
d_call: -; v_call: TRBV5-1; clone_size: -; j_call: TRBJ2-3; cdr3_nt: TGCGCCAGCAGGGACTCCGCAGATACGCAGTATTTT; cdr3_aa: CASRDSADTQYF